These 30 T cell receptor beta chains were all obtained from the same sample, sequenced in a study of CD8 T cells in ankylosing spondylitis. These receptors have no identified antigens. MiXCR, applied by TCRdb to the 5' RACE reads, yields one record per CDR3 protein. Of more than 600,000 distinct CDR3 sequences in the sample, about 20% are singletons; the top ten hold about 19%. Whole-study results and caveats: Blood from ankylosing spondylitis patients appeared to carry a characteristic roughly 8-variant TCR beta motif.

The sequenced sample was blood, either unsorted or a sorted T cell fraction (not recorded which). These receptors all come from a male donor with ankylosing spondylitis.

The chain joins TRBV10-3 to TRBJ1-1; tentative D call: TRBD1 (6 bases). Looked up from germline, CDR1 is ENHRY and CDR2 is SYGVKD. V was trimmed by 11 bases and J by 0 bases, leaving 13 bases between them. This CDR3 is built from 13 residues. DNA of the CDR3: TGTGCCGACACCGGGACACTGAACACTGAAGCTTTCTTT. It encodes CADTGTLNTEAFF.

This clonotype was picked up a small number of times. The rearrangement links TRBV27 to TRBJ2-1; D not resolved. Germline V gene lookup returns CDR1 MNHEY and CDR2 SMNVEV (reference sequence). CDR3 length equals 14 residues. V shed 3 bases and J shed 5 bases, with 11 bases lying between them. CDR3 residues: CASSFVPDDNEQFF. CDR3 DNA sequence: TGTGCCAGCAGTTTTGTCCCCGATGACAATGAGCAGTTCTTC.

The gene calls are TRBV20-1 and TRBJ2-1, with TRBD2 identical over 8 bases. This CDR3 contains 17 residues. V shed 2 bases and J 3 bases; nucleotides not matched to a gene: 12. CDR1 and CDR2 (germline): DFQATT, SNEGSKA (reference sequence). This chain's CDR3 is CSARRPGLGFLYNEQFF. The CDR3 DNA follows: TGCAGTGCTAGAAGACCGGGACTAGGGTTTCTCTACAATGAGCAGTTCTTC.

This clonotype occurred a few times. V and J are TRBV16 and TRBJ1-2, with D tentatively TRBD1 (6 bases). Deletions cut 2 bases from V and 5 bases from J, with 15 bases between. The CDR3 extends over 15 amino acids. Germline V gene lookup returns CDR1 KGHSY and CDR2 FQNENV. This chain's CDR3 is CASSQTGTVEYGYTF. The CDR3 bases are TGTGCCAGCAGCCAAACAGGGACGGTGGAGTATGGCTACACCTTC.

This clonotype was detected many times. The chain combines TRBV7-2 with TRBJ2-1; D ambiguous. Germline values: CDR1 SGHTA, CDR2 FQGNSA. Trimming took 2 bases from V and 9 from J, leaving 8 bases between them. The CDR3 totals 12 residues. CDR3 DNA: TGTGCCAGCAGCTTAAGTCGGAGTGAGCAGTTCTTC. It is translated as CASSLSRSEQFF.

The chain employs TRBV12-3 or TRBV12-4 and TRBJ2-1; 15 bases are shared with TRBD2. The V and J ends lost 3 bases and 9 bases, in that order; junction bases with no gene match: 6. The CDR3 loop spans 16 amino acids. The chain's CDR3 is CASSLWTSGRAIEQFF. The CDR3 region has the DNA TGTGCCAGCAGTTTGTGGACTAGCGGGAGGGCAATTGAGCAGTTCTTC.

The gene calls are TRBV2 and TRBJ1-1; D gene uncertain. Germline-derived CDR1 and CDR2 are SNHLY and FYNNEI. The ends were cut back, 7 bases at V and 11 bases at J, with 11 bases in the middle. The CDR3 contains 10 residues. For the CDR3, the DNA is TGTGCCAGCACTTGGGCCAGGGCTTTCTTT. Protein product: CASTWARAFF.

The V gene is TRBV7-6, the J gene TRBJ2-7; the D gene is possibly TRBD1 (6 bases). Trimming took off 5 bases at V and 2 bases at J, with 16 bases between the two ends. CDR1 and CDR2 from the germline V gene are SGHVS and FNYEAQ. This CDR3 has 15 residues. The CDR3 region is CASSPSPQGTYEQYF. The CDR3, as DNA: TGTGCCAGCAGCCCTAGTCCACAGGGAACCTACGAGCAGTACTTC.

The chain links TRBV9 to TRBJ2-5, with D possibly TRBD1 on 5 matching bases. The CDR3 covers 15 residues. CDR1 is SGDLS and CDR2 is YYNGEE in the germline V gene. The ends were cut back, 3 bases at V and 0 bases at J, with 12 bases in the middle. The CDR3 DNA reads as TGTGCCAGCAGCGAGGGATCAGGGTACCAAGAGACCCAGTACTTC. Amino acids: CASSEGSGYQETQYF.

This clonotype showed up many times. The CDR3, as DNA: TGCAGTGCTTCCCTCGTCGGGTATCGTGGCTACACCTTC. Its protein product is CSASLVGYRGYTF. The chain combines TRBV20-1 with TRBJ1-2; D call uncertain. The V end was cut by 5 bases, the J end by 7 bases, with 17 bases between. Per germline, CDR1 DFQATT and CDR2 SNEGSKA (reference sequence). There are 13 residues in the CDR3.

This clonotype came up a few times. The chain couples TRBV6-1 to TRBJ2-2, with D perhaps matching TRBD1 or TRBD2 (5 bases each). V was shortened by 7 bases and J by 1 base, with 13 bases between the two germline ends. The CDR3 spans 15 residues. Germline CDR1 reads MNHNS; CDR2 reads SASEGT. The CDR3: CASTSGSGNTGELFF. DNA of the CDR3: TGTGCCAGCACCTCAGGGAGTGGGAACACCGGGGAGCTGTTTTTT.

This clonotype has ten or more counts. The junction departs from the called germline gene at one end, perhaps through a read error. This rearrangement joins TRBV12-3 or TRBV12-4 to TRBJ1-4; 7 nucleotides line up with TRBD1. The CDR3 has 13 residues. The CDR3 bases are TGTGCCAGCAGTTTAGCGGTGGGGGACAGATCTGCCTTT. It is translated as CASSLAVGDRSAF.

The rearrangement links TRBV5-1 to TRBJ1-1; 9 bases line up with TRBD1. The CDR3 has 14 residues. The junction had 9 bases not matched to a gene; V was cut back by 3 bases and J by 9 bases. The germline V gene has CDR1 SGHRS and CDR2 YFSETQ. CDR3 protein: CASSSGDRAFQAFF. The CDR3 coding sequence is TGCGCCAGCAGCTCTGGGGACAGGGCTTTCCAAGCTTTCTTT.

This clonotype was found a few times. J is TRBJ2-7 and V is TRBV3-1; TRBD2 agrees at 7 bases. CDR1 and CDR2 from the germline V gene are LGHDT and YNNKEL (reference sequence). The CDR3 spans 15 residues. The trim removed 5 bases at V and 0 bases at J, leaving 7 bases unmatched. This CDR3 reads CASSDHGGSSYEQYF. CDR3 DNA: TGTGCCAGCAGCGACCACGGGGGGAGCTCCTACGAGCAGTACTTC.

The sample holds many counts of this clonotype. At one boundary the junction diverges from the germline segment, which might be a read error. The CDR3 DNA reads as TGCGCCAGCAGCTCCACAGGGGGAACCGGGGAGCTGTTTTTT. Its translation: CASSSTGGTGELFF. The chain recombines TRBV6-5 with TRBJ2-2; 8 nucleotides agree with TRBD1. CDR3 size: 14 residues. Germline lookup yields CDR1 MNHEY and CDR2 SVGAGI.

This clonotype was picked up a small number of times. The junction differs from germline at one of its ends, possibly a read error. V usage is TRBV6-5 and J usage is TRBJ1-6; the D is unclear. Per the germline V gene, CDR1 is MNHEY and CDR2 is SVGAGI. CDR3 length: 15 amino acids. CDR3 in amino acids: CASSNSDSDNSPLHF. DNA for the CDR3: TGTGCCAGCAGTAACTCAGATTCCGATAATTCACCCCTCCACTTT.

CDR3 region: CASSTRTGTGALYGYTF. The CDR3 bases are TGTGCCAGCAGCACCCGGACCGGGACAGGGGCCCTCTATGGCTACACCTTC. The chain combines TRBV6-1 with TRBJ1-2; 10 bases agree with TRBD1. Germline loops: CDR1 MNHNS, CDR2 SASEGT. The V and J ends lost 6 bases and 4 bases, in that order; junction bases with no gene match: 14. This CDR3 is built from 17 residues.

CDR3 sequence: CASSLEGGLGEKLFF. In nucleotides, the CDR3 is TGCGCCAGCAGCTTGGAGGGGGGGCTTGGTGAAAAACTGTTTTTT. The chain employs TRBV5-1 and TRBJ1-4, with D possibly matching TRBD1 (6 bases). The CDR3 length is 15 residues. Germline values: CDR1 SGHRS, CDR2 YFSETQ. The germline V and J ends were trimmed by 0 bases and 7 bases, with 13 bases remaining between them.

CDR3 coding DNA: TGTGCCAGCAGCAAACAGGGGTTGAACACTGAAGCTTTCTTT. Translation gives CASSKQGLNTEAFF. V usage is TRBV7-3 and J usage is TRBJ1-1, with TRBD1 matching over 7 bases. The CDR3 contains 14 residues. Looked up from germline, CDR1 is SGHTA and CDR2 is FQGTGA. Trimming cost V 5 bases and J 0 bases; bases outside gene matches: 3.

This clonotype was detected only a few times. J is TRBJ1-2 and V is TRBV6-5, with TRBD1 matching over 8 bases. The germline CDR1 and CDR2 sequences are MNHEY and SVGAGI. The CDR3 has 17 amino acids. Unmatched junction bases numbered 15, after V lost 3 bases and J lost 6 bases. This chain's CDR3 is CASSYRGTFGQGNGYTF. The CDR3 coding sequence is TGTGCCAGCAGTTATCGAGGGACCTTTGGACAGGGAAATGGCTACACCTTC.

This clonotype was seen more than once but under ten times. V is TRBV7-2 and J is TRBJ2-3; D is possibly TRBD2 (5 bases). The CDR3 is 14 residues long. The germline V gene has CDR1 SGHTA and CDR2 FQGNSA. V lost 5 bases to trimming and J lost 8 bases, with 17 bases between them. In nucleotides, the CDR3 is TGTGCCAGCAGCCCGGAGCGGCTGCAGACTACGCAGTATTTT. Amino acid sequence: CASSPERLQTTQYF. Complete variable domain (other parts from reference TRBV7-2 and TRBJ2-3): GAGVSQSPSNKVTEKGKDVELRCDPISGHTALYWYRQSLGQGLEFLIYFQGNSAPDKSGLPSDRFSAERTGGSVSTLTIQRTQQEDSAVYLCASSPERLQTTQYFGPGTRLTVL.

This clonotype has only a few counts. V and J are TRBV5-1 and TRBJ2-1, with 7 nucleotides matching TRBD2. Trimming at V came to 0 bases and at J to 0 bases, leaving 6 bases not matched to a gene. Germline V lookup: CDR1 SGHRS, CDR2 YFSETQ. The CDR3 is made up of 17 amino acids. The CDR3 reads CASSLAPSGSSYNEQFF. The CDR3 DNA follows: TGCGCCAGCAGCTTGGCTCCTAGCGGTAGCTCCTACAATGAGCAGTTCTTC.

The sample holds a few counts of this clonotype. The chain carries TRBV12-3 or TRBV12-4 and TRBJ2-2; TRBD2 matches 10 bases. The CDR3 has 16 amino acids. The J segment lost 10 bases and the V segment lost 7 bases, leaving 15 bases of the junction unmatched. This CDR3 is CASTDPRAGGVEELFF. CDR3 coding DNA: TGTGCCAGCACTGACCCCAGAGCGGGAGGGGTTGAGGAGCTGTTTTTT.

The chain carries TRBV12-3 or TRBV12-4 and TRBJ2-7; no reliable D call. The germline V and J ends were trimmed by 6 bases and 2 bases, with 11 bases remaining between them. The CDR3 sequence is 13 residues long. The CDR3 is CASRIGPPYEQYF. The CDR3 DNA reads TGTGCCAGCAGGATTGGACCACCCTACGAGCAGTACTTC.

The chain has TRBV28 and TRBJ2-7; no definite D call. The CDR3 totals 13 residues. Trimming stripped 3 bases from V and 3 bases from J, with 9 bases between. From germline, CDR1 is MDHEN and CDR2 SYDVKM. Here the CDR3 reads CASSFFNRYEQYF. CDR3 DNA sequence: TGTGCCAGCAGTTTTTTTAACCGCTACGAGCAGTACTTC.

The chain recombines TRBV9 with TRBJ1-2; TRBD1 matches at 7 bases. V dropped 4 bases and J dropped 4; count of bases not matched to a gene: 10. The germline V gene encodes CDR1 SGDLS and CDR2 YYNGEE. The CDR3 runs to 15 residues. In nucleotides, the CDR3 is TGTGCCAGCAGCCCGGGCCTCGACAGGGCCTATGGCTACACCTTC. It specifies CASSPGLDRAYGYTF.

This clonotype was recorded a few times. The CDR3 DNA follows: TGTGCCAGCACCAACAGCGGGACTCCCATAGCCAAAAACATTCAGTACTTC. Translating it yields CASTNSGTPIAKNIQYF. The rearrangement uses TRBV12-3 or TRBV12-4 and TRBJ2-4; 7 bases agree with TRBD2. The V segment lost 7 bases and the J segment 0 bases; nucleotides outside the gene matches: 12. The length of the CDR3 is 17 residues.

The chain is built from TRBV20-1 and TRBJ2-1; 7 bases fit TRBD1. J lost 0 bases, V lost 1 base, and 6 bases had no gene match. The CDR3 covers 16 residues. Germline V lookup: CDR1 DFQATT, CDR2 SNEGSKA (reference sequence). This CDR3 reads CSARVATGSSYNEQFF. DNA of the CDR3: TGCAGTGCTAGAGTAGCGACAGGGAGCTCCTACAATGAGCAGTTCTTC.

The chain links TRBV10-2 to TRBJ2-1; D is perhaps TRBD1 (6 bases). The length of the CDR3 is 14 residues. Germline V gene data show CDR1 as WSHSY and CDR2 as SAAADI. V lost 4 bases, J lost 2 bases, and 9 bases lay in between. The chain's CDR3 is CASSVSGAYNEQFF. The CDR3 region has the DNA TGCGCCAGCAGTGTGTCAGGGGCCTACAATGAGCAGTTCTTC.

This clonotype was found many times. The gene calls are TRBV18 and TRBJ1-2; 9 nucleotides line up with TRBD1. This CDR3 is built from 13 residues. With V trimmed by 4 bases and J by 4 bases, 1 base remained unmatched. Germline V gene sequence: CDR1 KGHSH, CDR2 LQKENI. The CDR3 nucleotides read TGTGCCAGCTCACTGACAGGGGGCTATGGCTACACCTTC. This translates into CASSLTGGYGYTF.